These 14 T cell receptor beta chains were sequenced from one sample in a study of blood T cell repertoires in COVID-19. Measured with immunoSEQ multiplex PCR; TCRdb has only the in-frame clones, and not every one. The table shows about 150,000 clones, with 80% to 90% occurring only once. The specimen sequenced was peripheral blood. These receptors came from a woman in her 70s with acute or convalescent COVID-19.

This clone appeared a single time. V is TRBV6-6 and J is TRBJ1-3; D uncertain. The CDR3 contains 11 residues. The V end lost 8 bases, the J end lost 4 bases, and 6 bases lay between the germline ends. Germline values: CDR1 MNHNY, CDR2 SVGAGI (reference sequence). In DNA form, the CDR3 reads TGTGCCAGCGTTACAGGAAACACCATATATTTT. Protein sequence: CASVTGNTIYF.

The chain is built from TRBV29-1 and TRBJ2-7; D is possibly TRBD2 (5 bases). CDR3 length: 11 residues. Trimming cost V 4 bases and J 3 bases, with 7 bases left between them. Germline lookup yields CDR1 SQVTM and CDR2 ANQGSEA. CDR3 in DNA: TGCAGCGTTGTACGGGACTACGAGCAGTACTTC. Its translation is CSVVRDYEQYF.

The chain joins TRBV7-9 to TRBJ2-7; D gene ambiguous. This CDR3 has 14 amino acids. Germline assignment: CDR1 SEHNR and CDR2 FQNEAQ (reference sequence). The V gene lost 1 base and the J gene lost 3 bases, with 10 bases spanning the gap. In DNA form, the CDR3 reads TGTGCCAGCAGCTTAGTACAGAGTAACTACGAGCAGTACTTC. Residues: CASSLVQSNYEQYF.

CDR3 residues: CASSRGGSSDEQFF. Written as DNA, the CDR3 is TGTGCCAGCTCACGGGGCGGCTCATCCGATGAGCAGTTCTTC. The chain recombines TRBV18 with TRBJ2-1; tentative D call: TRBD1 (5 bases). The ends were cut back, 4 bases at V and 8 bases at J, with 15 bases in the middle. Germline V gene data show CDR1 as KGHSH and CDR2 as LQKENI. There are 14 residues in the CDR3.

This clone was detected only a few times. The rearrangement uses TRBV28 and TRBJ1-5, with 8 bases fitting TRBD1. Germline V gives CDR1 MDHEN, CDR2 SYDVKM. The CDR3 contains 15 residues. Trimming took 7 bases from V and 7 from J; bases not matched to a gene: 12. Here the CDR3 reads CASTSPGQGGQPQHF. Here the CDR3 DNA reads TGTGCCAGCACTTCCCCAGGACAGGGTGGGCAGCCCCAGCATTTT.

The V call is TRBV10-3, the J call TRBJ1-2, with a tentative D call TRBD1 (6 bases). The CDR3 is made up of 14 amino acids. CDR1 is ENHRY and CDR2 is SYGVKD in the germline V gene. Trimming stripped 2 bases from V and 6 bases from J, with 13 bases between. The CDR3 sequence is CAISEKGVPHGYTF. CDR3 DNA sequence: TGTGCCATCAGTGAGAAGGGGGTTCCGCATGGCTACACCTTC.

The rearrangement uses TRBV11-3 and TRBJ2-1; 9 bases are a match to TRBD2. The CDR3 consists of 14 residues. The germline CDR1 and CDR2 sequences are SGHNT and YENEEA. The ends lost 5 bases at V and 4 bases at J; junction bases unmatched: 3. In DNA, the CDR3 is TGTGCCAGCAGCCTAGCGGGGAGATACAATGAGCAGTTCTTC. Translation gives CASSLAGRYNEQFF.

This sequence joins TRBV28 and TRBJ1-5, with TRBD1 matching 7 bases. The germline V gene has CDR1 MDHEN and CDR2 SYDVKM. J lost 1 base, V lost 7 bases, and 4 bases had no gene match. CDR3 length: 14 residues. CDR3: CASNYRGSNQPQHF. CDR3 sequence (DNA): TGTGCCAGCAACTACAGGGGCAGCAATCAGCCCCAGCATTTT.

The chain uses TRBV6-5 and TRBJ2-7; 8 nucleotides agree with TRBD1. J gave up 2 bases and V 2 bases, and 5 bases lay outside the gene matches. Germline assignment: CDR1 MNHEY and CDR2 SVGAGI. The CDR3 contains 15 residues. CDR3 bases: TGTGCCAGCAGTTACGCCGACAGGGGCGCCTACGAGCAGTACTTC. Translating gives CASSYADRGAYEQYF.

This clone came up once. This chain joins TRBV4-1 and TRBJ2-1; 12 nucleotides align to TRBD1. J lost 5 bases, V lost 5 bases, and 7 bases had no gene match. Germline V CDR1 and CDR2: MGHRA, YSYEKL. The CDR3 is 16 residues long. CDR3 DNA sequence: TGCGCCAGCAGCGACCGGGACAGGGGGCTCGACAATGAGCAGTTCTTC. Protein product: CASSDRDRGLDNEQFF.

The chain links TRBV6-1 to TRBJ1-4, with 8 bases matching TRBD1. CDR3 size: 15 residues. Trimming took 3 bases from V and 7 from J; bases not matched to a gene: 7. Germline V gene lookup returns CDR1 MNHNS and CDR2 SASEGT. The CDR3 nucleotides are TGTGCCAGCAGTGACGACAGGGGCGGAGGTGAAAAACTGTTTTTT. Protein product: CASSDDRGGGEKLFF.

This chain joins TRBV6-5 and TRBJ1-1; 9 bases align to TRBD1. The CDR3 length is 13 residues. The germline V gene encodes CDR1 MNHEY and CDR2 SVGAGI. V dropped 7 bases and J dropped 5; count of bases not matched to a gene: 5. The CDR3 is CASKGTGRTEAFF. CDR3 nucleotides: TGTGCCAGCAAGGGGACAGGGAGAACTGAAGCTTTCTTT.

This chain connects TRBV18 to TRBJ1-2, with 7 nucleotides matching TRBD1. This CDR3 is 14 amino acids long. The V gene's germline CDR1 is KGHSH and CDR2 LQKENI. The trim removed 3 bases at V and 2 bases at J, leaving 3 bases unmatched. The CDR3 nucleotides read TGTGCCAGCTCACCCACACAGGGGAACTATGGCTACACCTTC. Its translation: CASSPTQGNYGYTF.

The chain recombines TRBV19 with TRBJ1-5; a possible D gene is TRBD1 (5 bases). V was cut by 4 bases and J by 5 bases, with 18 bases left in between. Germline CDR1 and CDR2: LNHDA and SQIVND (reference sequence). The CDR3 length is 16 residues. This CDR3 is CASSTPNRAGDQPQHF. The CDR3 DNA sequence: TGTGCCAGTAGTACCCCCAACCGTGCGGGGGATCAGCCCCAGCATTTT. Using reference TRBV19 and TRBJ1-5 for the parts outside the CDR3, the full variable domain is DGGITQSPKYLFRKEGQNVTLSCEQNLNHDAMYWYRQDPGQGLRLIYYSQIVNDFQKGDIAEGYSVSREKKESFPLTVTSAQKNPTAFYLCASSTPNRAGDQPQHFGDGTRLSIL.